The sample holds one count of the clone carrying this T cell receptor (beta chain). The data originate from a study of blood T cell repertoires in COVID-19. Study details: Samples of COVID-19 (acute and convalescent) were obtained from the United States, Italy and Spain. Sources were T cells, B-cell-depleted T cells, or PBMCs; the material itself was cDNA or gDNA.

This CDR3 is 16 amino acids long. Trimming took 3 bases from V and 4 from J, leaving 17 bases between them. In germline, CDR1 is SNHLY, CDR2 FYNNEI. As originally analysed: Amplified reference gene primers provided the basis for estimating nucleated cell counts. Using immunoSEQ multiplex PCR, the repertoire was profiled, and TCRdb retains in-frame clones only, with some absent. V and J calls and clone size come straight from that table; D and trimming were deduced from the DNA. The table lists under 25,000 clones, around 83% of them singletons. The clonotype originates from a man aged 65-85 years with acute or convalescent COVID-19. The sample taken for sequencing was peripheral blood. This chain links TRBV2 with TRBJ2-3; tentatively, D is TRBD1 (5 bases). CDR3 residues: CASSDPGWPPADTQYF. CDR3 sequence (DNA): TGTGCCAGCAGTGATCCAGGGTGGCCCCCTGCAGATACGCAGTATTTT.